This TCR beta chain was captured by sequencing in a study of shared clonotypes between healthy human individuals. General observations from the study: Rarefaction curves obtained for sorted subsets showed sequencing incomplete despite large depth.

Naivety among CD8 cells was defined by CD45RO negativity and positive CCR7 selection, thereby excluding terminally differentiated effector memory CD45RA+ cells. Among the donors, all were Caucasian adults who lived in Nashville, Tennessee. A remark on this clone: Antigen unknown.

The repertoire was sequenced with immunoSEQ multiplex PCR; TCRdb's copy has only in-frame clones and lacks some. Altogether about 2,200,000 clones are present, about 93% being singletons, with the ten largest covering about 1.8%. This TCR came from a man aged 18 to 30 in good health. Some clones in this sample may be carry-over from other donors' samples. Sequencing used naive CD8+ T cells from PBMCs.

CDR3 protein: CASSIVGDRGRRQPQHF. In nucleotides, the CDR3 is TGTGCCAGTAGTATAGTGGGCGACAGGGGGCGACGTCAGCCCCAGCATTTT. This chain connects TRBV19 to TRBJ1-5, with 10 nucleotides matching TRBD1. V gave up 1 base and J gave up 6 bases; unmatched junction bases: 9. This CDR3 has 17 residues. The germline gives CDR1 LNHDA, CDR2 SQIVND (reference sequence).